The clone carrying this TCR beta chain was seen many times. The data were obtained in a study of low-dose radiotherapy and immunotherapy resistance in tumors. Study background: At a dose of 200 mg/m2, intravenous cyclophosphamide was given every two weeks, one day before radiation and immunotherapy.

Germline CDR1 and CDR2: MNHEY and SVGAGI. Trimming took 2 bases from V and 1 from J, leaving 8 bases between them. This CDR3 region has 15 residues. Stated time point: before trial treatment. Treatment combined nivolumab, ipilimumab, aspirin, low-dose cyclophosphamide and low-dose radiotherapy in a dose-escalation trial. First-strand cDNA relied on TRAV- and TRBV-specific primers spanning alpha and beta chains. TCR amplification involved about 18 PCR cycles with a constant-region primer and V-primer adapter. Using its own MiXCR run on the reads, TCRdb lists one record per CDR3 protein. The data hold about 60,000 distinct CDR3 sequences, with less than 25% observed a single time.

The clonotype originates from a male donor with prostate cancer. The starting material was PBMCs, obtained before treatment. V usage is TRBV6-5 and J usage is TRBJ2-2; maybe TRBD2 (6 bases). CDR3 residues: CASSYLGGNTGELFF. Here the CDR3 DNA reads TGTGCCAGCAGTTACCTGGGGGGGAACACCGGGGAGCTGTTTTTT.